The 17 T cell receptor beta chains presented below share a single source sample, sequenced in a study of cytomegalovirus exposure and HLA in healthy donors. Vbeta (60) and Jbeta (13) primers were used in the PCR. Here immunoSEQ multiplex PCR was the method, and the copy in TCRdb shows in-frame clones only, minus some. The repertoire holds under 140,000 clones, with around 88% as singletons. Sequencing was carried out using PBMCs. Receptors originate from a man in his forties or fifties in good health and CMV-seronegative.

This chain links TRBV7-9 with TRBJ2-7, with D maybe TRBD1 (5 bases). The V gene's germline CDR1 is SEHNR and CDR2 FQNEAQ (reference sequence). Deletions cut 1 base from V and 3 bases from J, with 10 bases between. CDR3 size: 14 residues. CDR3 bases: TGTGCCAGCAGCTTAGGGGAAAGGGGCTACGAGCAGTACTTC. This translates into CASSLGERGYEQYF.

V usage is TRBV7-6 and J usage is TRBJ1-4; 8 bases are shared with TRBD1. The CDR3 covers 16 residues. Germline V gene data show CDR1 as SGHVS and CDR2 as FNYEAQ. Trimming cost V 4 bases and J 3 bases; bases outside gene matches: 7. The CDR3 DNA follows: TGTGCCAGCAGCTCTCAACTGACAGGGGCTAATGAAAAACTGTTTTTT. It translates to CASSSQLTGANEKLFF.

The chain is built from TRBV6-1 and TRBJ1-2; D remains unclear. This CDR3 is built from 11 residues. Germline V lookup: CDR1 MNHNS, CDR2 SASEGT. V lost 1 base to trimming and J lost 8 bases, with 5 bases between them. The DNA of the CDR3 is TGTGCCAGCAGTGAAGTTAGCGGCTACACCTTC. It codes for CASSEVSGYTF.

This rearrangement joins TRBV19 to TRBJ1-5; no definite D call. The CDR3 totals 14 residues. Germline V gives CDR1 LNHDA, CDR2 SQIVND (reference sequence). Trimming pared 3 bases from V and 3 bases from J, leaving 9 bases between. CDR3 DNA sequence: TGTGCCAGTAGTATTAAAGGACTCAATCAGCCCCAGCATTTT. This encodes CASSIKGLNQPQHF.

V and J are TRBV11-2 and TRBJ1-4; perhaps TRBD1 as D (6 bases). Trimming stripped 1 base from V and 8 bases from J, with 8 bases between. This CDR3 contains 13 residues. CDR1 is SGHAT, CDR2 FQNNGV, per germline. The CDR3 region has the DNA TGTGCCAGCAGCTTAGGGGGACAAGAAAAACTGTTTTTT. Its protein is CASSLGGQEKLFF.

J is TRBJ2-1 and V is TRBV2, with 8 bases aligning to TRBD1. V dropped 11 bases and J dropped 1; count of bases not matched to a gene: 4. The CDR3 spans 13 residues. Germline CDR1 is SNHLY and CDR2 is FYNNEI. DNA of the CDR3: TGTGCCGGTCGACAGGGGTCCTACAATGAGCAGTTCTTC. It specifies CAGRQGSYNEQFF.

The chain carries TRBV4-3 and TRBJ1-2; D is unresolved. The germline V gene encodes CDR1 LGHNA and CDR2 YSLEER. The CDR3 runs 14 residues. V dropped 0 bases and J dropped 0 bases, with 5 bases sitting between them. CDR3 in DNA: TGCGCCAGCAGCCAAGAGCGGTCTAACTATGGCTACACCTTC. This sequence encodes CASSQERSNYGYTF.

V usage is TRBV28 and J usage is TRBJ1-5; TRBD1 aligns across 9 bases. Germline V lookup: CDR1 MDHEN, CDR2 SYDVKM. V lost 7 bases to trimming and J lost 4 bases; unmatched junction nucleotides: 8. The CDR3 consists of 15 residues. Here the CDR3 reads CASKFRDRANQPQHF. The CDR3 DNA reads TGTGCCAGCAAATTCCGGGACAGGGCGAATCAGCCCCAGCATTTT.

J is TRBJ1-2 and V is TRBV30, with a weak D call TRBD1 (6 bases). Germline V CDR1 and CDR2: GTSNPN, SVGIG (reference sequence). There are 14 residues in the CDR3. With 4 bases removed from V and 4 bases from J, the gap between germline ends came to 16 bases. The DNA for the CDR3 is TGTGCCTGGACCGCGGGGGCTAAGGGCTATGGCTACACCTTC. This encodes CAWTAGAKGYGYTF. The whole variable domain, filled in from reference TRBV30 and TRBJ1-2, reads SQTIHQWPATLVQPVGSPLSLECTVEGTSNPNLYWYRQAAGRGLQLLFYSVGIGQISSEVPQNLSASRPQDRQFILSSKKLLLSDSGFYLCAWTAGAKGYGYTFGSGTRLTVV.

The chain carries TRBV9 and TRBJ2-3; the match to TRBD1 covers 7 bases. V lost 7 bases to trimming and J lost 2 bases; unmatched junction nucleotides: 10. Germline V gene data show CDR1 as SGDLS and CDR2 as YYNGEE. The CDR3 runs to 15 residues. The CDR3 nucleotides are TGTGCCAGCCTACCGGGACAGATAACCACAGATACGCAGTATTTT. It specifies CASLPGQITTDTQYF. The full variable domain, its missing parts supplied by reference TRBV9 and TRBJ2-3, is DSGVTQTPKHLITATGQRVTLRCSPRSGDLSVYWYQQSLDQGLQFLIQYYNGEERAKGNILERFSAQQFPDLHSELNLSSLELGDSALYFCASLPGQITTDTQYFGPGTRLTVL.

The rearrangement uses TRBV19 and TRBJ2-1, with no clear D. The V gene lost 2 bases and the J gene lost 1 base, with 12 bases spanning the gap. CDR1 is LNHDA, CDR2 SQIVND, per germline (reference sequence). The CDR3 has 16 residues. The CDR3, as DNA: TGTGCCAGTAGTATAACGACGCAGGAATCCTACAATGAGCAGTTCTTC. Amino acids: CASSITTQESYNEQFF.

The chain combines TRBV6-5 with TRBJ1-2, with TRBD1 matching 7 bases. Germline loops: CDR1 MNHEY, CDR2 SVGAGI. Trimming at V came to 6 bases and at J to 7 bases, leaving 8 bases not matched to a gene. The CDR3 sequence is 13 residues long. The CDR3 region has the DNA TGTGCCAGCAGAAGACAGGGTTCTTCTGGCTACACCTTC. Translating it yields CASRRQGSSGYTF.

The rearrangement links TRBV5-1 to TRBJ1-3; D might be TRBD1 (5 bases). V lost 4 bases and J 4 bases, leaving 15 bases between the germline ends. The CDR3 spans 15 residues. Germline CDR1 and CDR2: SGHRS and YFSETQ. Here the CDR3 DNA reads TGCGCCAGCAGCGCCGACAGCGCCGGAGGAAACACCATATATTTT. Protein sequence: CASSADSAGGNTIYF. Complete variable domain (other parts from reference TRBV5-1 and TRBJ1-3): KAGVTQTPRYLIKTRGQQVTLSCSPISGHRSVSWYQQTPGQGLQFLFEYFSETQRNKGNFPGRFSGRQFSNSRSEMNVSTLELGDSALYLCASSADSAGGNTIYFGEGSWLTVV.

This chain uses TRBV5-4 with TRBJ1-4, with 7 nucleotides matching TRBD1. The junction had 8 bases not matched to a gene; V was cut back by 4 bases and J by 5 bases. Germline V lookup: CDR1 SGHNT, CDR2 YYREEE (reference sequence). CDR3 length equals 15 residues. The CDR3 reads CASSLRGGPNEKLFF. The CDR3 nucleotides are TGTGCCAGCAGCCTCCGAGGGGGCCCGAATGAAAAACTGTTTTTT.

The chain couples TRBV5-4 to TRBJ1-2, with D possibly matching TRBD1 (5 bases). Trimming cost V 0 bases and J 4 bases, with 19 bases left between them. Germline V gene sequence: CDR1 SGHNT, CDR2 YYREEE (reference sequence). The length of the CDR3 is 17 residues. The CDR3 coding sequence is TGTGCCAGCAGCTTGGTACCCCTTGTACTTAGGGGCTATGGCTACACCTTC. Translation gives CASSLVPLVLRGYGYTF.

This clone was observed a single time. The chain joins TRBV9 to TRBJ2-7; 8 nucleotides agree with TRBD2. CDR1 is SGDLS, CDR2 YYNGEE, per germline. This CDR3 has 16 residues. The trim removed 3 bases at V and 3 bases at J, leaving 11 bases unmatched. The CDR3 loop is CASSGGAVAGLYEQYF. Here the CDR3 DNA reads TGTGCCAGCAGCGGCGGGGCGGTAGCGGGGCTCTACGAGCAGTACTTC.

This chain links TRBV6-5 with TRBJ2-7; a possible D gene is TRBD1 (6 bases). CDR1 is MNHEY and CDR2 is SVGAGI in the germline V gene. V lost 4 bases, J lost 0 bases, and 13 bases lay in between. CDR3 length equals 15 residues. CDR3 protein: CASSSGQPHSYEQYF. The CDR3 region has the DNA TGTGCCAGCAGTTCCGGACAGCCTCACTCCTACGAGCAGTACTTC.